These 13 T cell receptor beta chains originate from one sample sequenced in a study of brain T cells in children with intractable seizures. Time point in this sample: blood from clinic visit 5 months post-surgery; TSC patient then seizure free. Data came from immunoSEQ multiplex PCR; TCRdb stores just in-frame clones and leaves some out. The table shows 340,000 or so clones, with nearly 95% occurring only once. The material was peripheral blood, obtained roughly 5 months after surgery. These receptors all come from a boy under two years old with tuberous sclerosis and intractable seizures.

The V gene is TRBV7-3, the J gene TRBJ1-2, with TRBD1 matching 9 bases. The CDR3 covers 14 residues. Trimming took 6 bases from V and 2 from J; bases not matched to a gene: 4. Germline V gene sequence: CDR1 SGHTA, CDR2 FQGTGA. CDR3 sequence: CASSTGQGNYGYTF. The CDR3 DNA reads as TGTGCCAGCAGTACGGGACAGGGAAACTATGGCTACACCTTC.

J is TRBJ1-2 and V is TRBV19; D remains ambiguous. The CDR3 covers 13 residues. Germline V gene lookup returns CDR1 LNHDA and CDR2 SQIVND (reference sequence). The germline V and J ends were trimmed by 6 bases and 1 base, with 9 bases remaining between them. The CDR3 sequence: CASSPLFNYGYTF. The CDR3 DNA reads TGTGCCAGTAGCCCCCTCTTTAACTATGGCTACACCTTC.

The CDR3 coding sequence is TGCGCCAGCACCCCGGAGGCCTACGCCTCCTACGAGCAGTACTTC. This translates into CASTPEAYASYEQYF. The rearrangement uses TRBV5-1 and TRBJ2-7, with D possibly matching TRBD2 (5 bases). V gave up 6 bases and J gave up 0 bases, with 16 bases separating them. The CDR3 is made up of 15 amino acids. Looked up from germline, CDR1 is SGHRS and CDR2 is YFSETQ.

The CDR3 DNA follows: TGTGCCAGCAGCCTTGGGACAGGTCCTCAAGAGACCCAGTACTTC. It yields the protein CASSLGTGPQETQYF. The chain has TRBV7-9 and TRBJ2-5; TRBD1 agrees at 8 bases. CDR3 size: 15 residues. Trimming removed 5 bases from V and 2 bases from J; junction bases left unmatched: 7. Germline values: CDR1 SEHNR, CDR2 FQNEAQ (reference sequence).

The chain's CDR3 is CASIPTGGHNEQFF. CDR3 coding DNA: TGTGCCAGCATCCCAACAGGGGGCCACAATGAGCAGTTCTTC. The chain joins TRBV7-9 to TRBJ2-1, with TRBD1 identical over 9 bases. CDR1 SEHNR and CDR2 FQNEAQ come from the germline V gene (reference sequence). The CDR3 has 14 amino acids. J lost 5 bases, V lost 7 bases, and 6 bases had no gene match.

The chain uses TRBV5-1 and TRBJ2-3; D unresolved. The CDR3 spans 14 residues. Germline V gene data show CDR1 as SGHRS and CDR2 as YFSETQ. Trimming removed 3 bases from V and 0 bases from J, with 8 bases in between. The CDR3, as DNA: TGCGCCAGCAGCTCGGACGGAAGCACAGATACGCAGTATTTT. Encoded protein: CASSSDGSTDTQYF.

This chain connects TRBV2 to TRBJ2-1; 12 bases align to TRBD2. The CDR3 is 15 amino acids. J gave up 8 bases and V 6 bases, and 8 bases lay outside the gene matches. Looked up from germline, CDR1 is SNHLY and CDR2 is FYNNEI. The CDR3 bases are TGTGCCAGCAGGGAGACTAGCGGGAGACTGCATGAGCAGTTCTTC. Translation: CASRETSGRLHEQFF.

The rearrangement links TRBV12-5 to TRBJ1-3, with D hard to call. V dropped 5 bases and J dropped 2 bases, with 7 bases sitting between them. The germline V gene encodes CDR1 LGHNT and CDR2 FRNRAP. CDR3 length: 13 amino acids. The CDR3 loop reads CASGTEPGNTIYF. In DNA form, the CDR3 reads TGTGCTAGTGGTACAGAACCTGGAAACACCATATATTTT.

This chain joins TRBV30 and TRBJ1-2; 8 nucleotides align to TRBD1. J gave up 6 bases and V 0 bases, and 18 bases lay outside the gene matches. The CDR3 spans 18 residues. Germline CDR1 reads GTSNPN; CDR2 reads SVGIG (reference sequence). In DNA form, the CDR3 reads TGTGCCTGGAGTGTACTCGGAGTACGACAGGGGACGGGAGATGGCTACACCTTC. It is translated as CAWSVLGVRQGTGDGYTF.

The chain combines TRBV4-1 with TRBJ1-3, with unresolved D. The CDR3 spans 13 residues. Germline V gene data show CDR1 as MGHRA and CDR2 as YSYEKL. Between the trimmed V and J ends, which lost 2 bases and 1 base, there was a span of 3 bases. This chain's CDR3 is CASSQLSGNTIYF. CDR3 DNA: TGCGCCAGCAGCCAACTATCTGGAAACACCATATATTTT.

This chain connects TRBV3-1 (or the pseudogene TRBV3-2) to TRBJ1-1; the match to TRBD1 covers 9 bases. V shed 4 bases and J 10 bases; nucleotides not matched to a gene: 7. The CDR3 runs to 13 residues. Germline V lookup: CDR1 LGHDT, CDR2 YNNKEL (reference sequence). The CDR3 loop reads CASSPNGDRVAFF. Here the CDR3 DNA reads TGTGCCAGCAGCCCCAACGGGGACAGGGTAGCTTTCTTT.

V usage is TRBV7-9 and J usage is TRBJ1-2; D perhaps matches TRBD1 (5 bases). The CDR3 totals 15 residues. The germline CDR1 and CDR2 sequences are SEHNR and FQNEAQ (reference sequence). Trimming shortened V by 3 bases and J by 2 bases, and 13 bases separated the two germline ends. The CDR3, as DNA: TGTGCCAGCAGCTTTGCTCAGGGCGCGAACTATGGCTACACCTTC. The encoded protein is CASSFAQGANYGYTF.

The chain recombines TRBV10-3 with TRBJ2-7, with D unresolved. The V gene lost 4 bases and the J gene lost 0 bases, with 13 bases spanning the gap. The CDR3 loop spans 15 amino acids. Per the germline V gene, CDR1 is ENHRY and CDR2 is SYGVKD. The CDR3 nucleotides are TGTGCCATCAGTGGGTACATCAAAAACTCCTACGAGCAGTACTTC. Translating gives CAISGYIKNSYEQYF.